These 16 T cell receptor beta chains came from one sample sequenced in a study of CD8 T cells in ankylosing spondylitis (dated by TCRdb to about 2017). Libraries were prepared through 5' RACE. The run used an Illumina HiSeq 2500. The raw public data were reprocessed by TCRdb itself: fastp quality trimming at Q25, MiXCR clonotype calling, in-frame beta chains only. Under each unique CDR3 protein, matching rows form one entry showing the most common genes and DNA. This sample comprises some 220,000 distinct CDR3 sequences, roughly a tenth of them detected only once. 2.5% to 3% of the sample belongs to the ten largest clones. Source material: blood, either unsorted or a sorted T cell fraction (not recorded which). The receptors were sampled from a male donor with ankylosing spondylitis or in good health (not recorded which).

The J gene is TRBJ1-1, the V gene TRBV11-1; no clear D gene. V gave up 5 bases and J gave up 1 base, with 14 bases separating them. The CDR3 sequence is 15 residues long. Germline CDR1 reads SGHAT; CDR2 reads FQDESV (reference sequence). The CDR3 reads CASSAGSRANTEAFF. The CDR3 DNA sequence: TGTGCCAGCAGCGCAGGATCCCGCGCGAACACTGAAGCTTTCTTT. Full variable domain (remainder filled in from reference TRBV11-1 and TRBJ1-1): EAEVAQSPRYKITEKSQAVAFWCDPISGHATLYWYRQILGQGPELLVQFQDESVVDDSQLPKDRFSAERLKGVDSTLKIQPAELGDSAMYLCASSAGSRANTEAFFGQGTRLTVV.

This clonotype came up a few times. The V call is TRBV30, the J call TRBJ1-5, with a weak D call TRBD1 (5 bases). The germline V gene has CDR1 GTSNPN and CDR2 SVGIG (reference sequence). The V gene lost 0 bases and the J gene lost 8 bases, with 11 bases spanning the gap. This CDR3 has 13 amino acids. The CDR3 DNA reads TGTGCCTGGAGTGTACGACAGTTGGAGCCCCAGCATTTT. Translation gives CAWSVRQLEPQHF.

This clonotype was counted at least ten times. The rearrangement uses TRBV5-1 and TRBJ2-7; maybe TRBD1 (6 bases). The V end lost 4 bases, the J end lost 2 bases, and 19 bases lay between the germline ends. The CDR3 length is 16 residues. Germline V CDR1 and CDR2: SGHRS, YFSETQ. CDR3 residues: CASSPTVGAKTYEQYF. CDR3 sequence (DNA): TGCGCCAGCAGCCCGACGGTGGGGGCAAAGACCTACGAGCAGTACTTC.

This clonotype was detected many times. V usage is TRBV20-1 and J usage is TRBJ1-1; the D is unclear. Germline lookup yields CDR1 DFQATT and CDR2 SNEGSKA (reference sequence). The ends were cut back, 5 bases at V and 2 bases at J, with 12 bases in the middle. The CDR3 is 13 amino acids. CDR3 in DNA: TGCAGTGCTTTCGACTTGGGAAACACTGAAGCTTTCTTT. Protein: CSAFDLGNTEAFF.

V is TRBV2 and J is TRBJ1-2, with 9 bases matching TRBD1. Germline trimming cut 4 bases from V and 5 bases from J; bases unmatched to any gene: 14. This CDR3 is built from 17 residues. Germline-derived CDR1 and CDR2 are SNHLY and FYNNEI. The CDR3 spells CASSVPGQGTKAYGYTF. CDR3 sequence (DNA): TGTGCCAGCAGTGTCCCGGGACAGGGAACGAAGGCGTATGGCTACACCTTC.

The table lists this clonotype with many counts. The chain couples TRBV24-1 to TRBJ2-7; TRBD1 agrees at 8 bases. Per germline, CDR1 KGHDR and CDR2 SFDVKD. J was trimmed by 3 bases and V by 10 bases; bases with no gene match: 16. The CDR3 length is 16 residues. The CDR3 sequence: CATATGRAGGGYEQYF. DNA of the CDR3: TGTGCCACTGCCACCGGCAGGGCAGGGGGCGGCTACGAGCAGTACTTC.

Many counts were recorded for this clonotype. DNA of the CDR3: TGTGCCAGCAGTCAGCAGGGAGATTCACCCCTCCACTTT. Translation: CASSQQGDSPLHF. The J gene is TRBJ1-6, the V gene TRBV12-3 or TRBV12-4, with a possible D match to TRBD1 (5 bases). Trimming shortened V by 5 bases and J by 8 bases, and 10 bases separated the two germline ends. CDR3 length: 13 amino acids.

This clonotype has ten or more counts. The CDR3 loop is CASALSGTLDTQYF. The CDR3 DNA reads TGTGCCTCCGCTCTCTCCGGGACACTGGATACGCAGTATTTT. The rearrangement joins TRBV19 to TRBJ2-3; D perhaps matches TRBD1 (6 bases). The V end was cut by 11 bases, the J end by 6 bases, with 21 bases between. Germline CDR1 and CDR2: LNHDA and SQIVND (reference sequence). This CDR3 is 14 amino acids long.

This clonotype was seen more than once but under ten times. The CDR3 spells CASTRGDGTLEPLHF. In DNA, the CDR3 is TGCGCCAGCACCCGAGGTGACGGGACGTTGGAGCCCCTCCACTTT. This rearrangement joins TRBV5-1 to TRBJ1-6; a weak D match, TRBD1 (5 bases). The CDR3 is 15 residues long. V was trimmed by 6 bases and J by 13 bases, leaving 23 bases between them. Germline V gene sequence: CDR1 SGHRS, CDR2 YFSETQ. The whole variable domain, filled in from reference TRBV5-1 and TRBJ1-6, reads KAGVTQTPRYLIKTRGQQVTLSCSPISGHRSVSWYQQTPGQGLQFLFEYFSETQRNKGNFPGRFSGRQFSNSRSEMNVSTLELGDSALYLCASTRGDGTLEPLHFGNGTRLTVT.

The table lists this clonotype with a count of one. The V gene is TRBV7-9, the J gene TRBJ2-1, with 11 positions matching TRBD2. CDR1 is SEHNR, CDR2 FQNEAQ, per germline (reference sequence). CDR3 length: 17 amino acids. Losses at the gene ends were 9 bases for V and 4 bases for J; bases not matched to a gene: 14. CDR3: CARGPEPGTSGYNEQFF. DNA for the CDR3: TGTGCCAGGGGCCCGGAACCCGGGACTAGCGGTTACAATGAGCAGTTCTTC.

There are many counts of this clonotype. The rearrangement links TRBV5-1 to TRBJ2-1; D tentatively reads TRBD1 or TRBD2 (6 bases each). Germline CDR1 and CDR2: SGHRS and YFSETQ. V was pared by 0 bases and J by 8 bases, with 18 bases between. The CDR3 covers 16 residues. CDR3 DNA sequence: TGCGCCAGCAGCTTGGACCGGGACTCGGGGGCCGATGAGCAGTTCTTC. As protein: CASSLDRDSGADEQFF.

This clonotype was picked up many times. The chain combines TRBV29-1 with TRBJ1-2; maybe TRBD1 (6 bases). The CDR3 length is 15 residues. Germline loops: CDR1 SQVTM, CDR2 ANQGSEA. V was cut by 6 bases and J by 2 bases, with 19 bases left in between. The DNA for the CDR3 is TGCAGCGTCGAGGACAGCCCCAAGGGGAACTATGGCTACACCTTC. Translating gives CSVEDSPKGNYGYTF.

The V call is TRBV10-1, the J call TRBJ2-7; D call uncertain. The V and J ends lost 3 bases and 3 bases respectively, with 6 bases between them. This CDR3 has 12 amino acids. Germline V lookup: CDR1 WNHNN, CDR2 SYGVQD (reference sequence). The DNA of the CDR3 is TGCGCCAGCAGTGATTCTCTCTACGAGCAGTACTTC. Translated: CASSDSLYEQYF.

The V and J genes are TRBV28 and TRBJ2-1, with 16 bases identical to TRBD2. Germline values: CDR1 MDHEN, CDR2 SYDVKM. J was trimmed by 3 bases and V by 6 bases; bases with no gene match: 8. The CDR3 totals 18 residues. CDR3 nucleotide sequence: TGTGCCAGCAGCCAGGGACTAGCGGGAGGGCCTAGCTACAATGAGCAGTTCTTC. Its protein product is CASSQGLAGGPSYNEQFF.

There are many counts of this clonotype. The J gene is TRBJ2-7, the V gene TRBV3-1, with TRBD1 matching 11 bases. Germline V gene lookup returns CDR1 LGHDT and CDR2 YNNKEL (reference sequence). J lost 7 bases, V lost 1 base, and 3 bases had no gene match. CDR3 length: 14 amino acids. The CDR3: CASSQGTGGEEQYF. The CDR3 DNA sequence: TGTGCCAGCAGCCAAGGGACAGGGGGCGAAGAGCAGTACTTC.

Many counts were recorded for this clonotype. The CDR3 loop is CASSLEKGQAFF. CDR3 nucleotide sequence: TGTGCCAGCAGTTTAGAGAAGGGACAGGCTTTCTTT. The V and J genes are TRBV28 and TRBJ1-1; 7 bases match TRBD1. This CDR3 spans 12 amino acids. Trimming at V came to 2 bases and at J to 11 bases, leaving 5 bases not matched to a gene. Germline CDR1 MDHEN, CDR2 SYDVKM.